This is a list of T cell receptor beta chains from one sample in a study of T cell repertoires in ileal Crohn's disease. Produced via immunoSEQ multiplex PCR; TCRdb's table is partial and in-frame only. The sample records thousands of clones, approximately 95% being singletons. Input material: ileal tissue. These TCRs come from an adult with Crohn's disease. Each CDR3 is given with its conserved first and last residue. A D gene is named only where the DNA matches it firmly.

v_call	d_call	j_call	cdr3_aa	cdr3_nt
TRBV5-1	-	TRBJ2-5	CASSTGHTFQETQYF	TGCGCCAGCAGCACCGGACACACGTTTCAAGAGACCCAGTACTTC
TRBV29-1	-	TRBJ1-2	CSVPRRPAAYGYTF	TGCAGCGTCCCAAGGCGGCCGGCTGCATATGGCTACACCTTC
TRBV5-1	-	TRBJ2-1	CASSLNKADLSYNEQFF	TGCGCCAGCAGCTTGAACAAGGCGGACCTCTCCTACAATGAGCAGTTCTTC
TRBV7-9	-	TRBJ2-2	CASSLAGLFTGELFF	TGTGCCAGCAGCTTAGCGGGTCTCTTCACCGGGGAGCTGTTTTTT